This T cell receptor (beta chain) was sequenced in a study of cytomegalovirus exposure and HLA in healthy donors. In the study overall: Early released data had around 79 million unique TCRs, all coming from HLA-typed donors.

Germline V CDR1 and CDR2: PRHDT, FYEKMQ (reference sequence). The J segment lost 4 bases and the V segment lost 5 bases, leaving 6 bases of the junction unmatched. The CDR3 loop spans 14 amino acids. Study outcomes and limitations: Sequencing likely caused a cluster of highly shared sequence variants. The study had only CMV serostatus as immune exposure information. Previous analysis showed most TCR beta V segments were productive about 90% or about 30% of the time.

Concerning this clone itself: Antigen specificity is unknown.

Researchers ran the PCR with 60 Vbeta and 13 Jbeta primers. Measured with immunoSEQ multiplex PCR; TCRdb has only the in-frame clones, and not every one. The sample includes approximately 140,000 clones, around 82% of them seen just once. The chain employs TRBV13 and TRBJ1-2; 8 bases match TRBD1. The source of this sequence is a boy aged 5 to 17 in good health and CMV-seronegative. The sample comprised PBMCs. CDR3 DNA sequence: TGTGCCAGCAGCCGCTCCGGGACAGGCTATGGCTACACCTTC. It yields the protein CASSRSGTGYGYTF.